This entry lists 2 T cell receptor beta chains sequenced from one sample in a study of Tregs in tolerant kidney transplant recipients. Assay: immunoSEQ multiplex PCR; the TCRdb copy retains only in-frame clones and omits some. The listing contains 45,000 to 55,000 clones. The source material was CD4+ T cells from blood, sampled before the transplant. The source is a human donor who received a combined kidney and bone marrow transplant.

As concerns this clone: From the germline J gene comes the end of the CDR3, since the read stops 3 residues before it. This chain joins TRBV20-1 and TRBJ2-7; D ambiguous. CDR1 and CDR2 (germline): DFQATT, SNEGSKA (reference sequence). This CDR3 region has 11 residues. The ends were cut back, 3 bases at V and 6 bases at J, with 9 bases in the middle. Incomplete CDR3 DNA: TGCAGTGCTAGCATCGGTACCGAG. Its protein product is CSASIGTE. The whole CDR3 reads CSASIGTEQYF.

Concerning this clone itself: Sequencing ends 3 residues short of the CDR3 end; the germline J gene provides the rest. The rearrangement joins TRBV5-1 to TRBJ2-7; 11 bases agree with TRBD2. The length of the CDR3 is 15 residues. CDR1 and CDR2 (germline): SGHRS, YFSETQ. Losses at the gene ends were 5 bases for V and 6 bases for J; bases not matched to a gene: 10. The chain's CDR3 is CASSKLAGEVSEQYF. Incomplete CDR3 DNA: TGCGCCAGCAGTAAACTAGCGGGAGAGGTATCCGAG.